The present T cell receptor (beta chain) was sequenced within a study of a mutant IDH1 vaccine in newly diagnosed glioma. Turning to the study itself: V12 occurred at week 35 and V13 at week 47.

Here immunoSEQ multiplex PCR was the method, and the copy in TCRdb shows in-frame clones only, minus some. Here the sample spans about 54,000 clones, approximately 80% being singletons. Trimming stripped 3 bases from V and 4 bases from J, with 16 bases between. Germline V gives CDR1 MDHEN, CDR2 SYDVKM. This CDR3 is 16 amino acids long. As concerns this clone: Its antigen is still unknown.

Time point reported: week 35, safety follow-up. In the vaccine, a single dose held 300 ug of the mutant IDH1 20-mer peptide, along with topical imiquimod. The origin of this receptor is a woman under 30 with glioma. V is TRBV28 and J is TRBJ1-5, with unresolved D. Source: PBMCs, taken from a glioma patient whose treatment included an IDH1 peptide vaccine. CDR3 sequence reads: CASSFPPVSLNQPQHF. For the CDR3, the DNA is TGTGCCAGCAGTTTCCCCCCGGTGTCCCTAAATCAGCCCCAGCATTTT.